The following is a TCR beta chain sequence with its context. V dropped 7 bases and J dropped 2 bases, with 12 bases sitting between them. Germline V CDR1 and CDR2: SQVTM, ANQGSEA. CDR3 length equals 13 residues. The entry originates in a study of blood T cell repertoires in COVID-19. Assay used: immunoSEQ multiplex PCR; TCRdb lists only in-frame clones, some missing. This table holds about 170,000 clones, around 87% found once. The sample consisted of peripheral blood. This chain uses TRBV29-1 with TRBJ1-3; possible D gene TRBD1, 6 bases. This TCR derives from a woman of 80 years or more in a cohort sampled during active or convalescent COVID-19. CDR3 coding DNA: TGCAGCGGGAGGACAGACCCTGGAAACACCATATATTTT. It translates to CSGRTDPGNTIYF.